The clone carrying this T cell receptor (beta chain) came up once. Original processing methods: Amplification from reference gene primers served as the basis for estimated nucleated cell counts. The method was immunoSEQ multiplex PCR; TCRdb's version includes in-frame clones alone and lacks a portion of them. V and J calls and clone size are copied from that table; D and trimming were computed from the DNA. The sample holds roughly 100,000 clones; roughly four fifths are singletons and the top ten take 7.5% to 10%. The sample is drawn from a study of blood T cell repertoires in COVID-19. Background on the study: PBMCs, B-cell-depleted T cells, or T cells were the source of the cDNA or gDNA that made up the material.

This clonotype originated in an older woman with acute or convalescent COVID-19. The sequenced sample was peripheral blood.

CDR3 amino acids: CASTQDSNQPQHF. The CDR3 DNA follows: TGTGCCAGTACACAGGATAGCAATCAGCCCCAGCATTTT. This chain connects TRBV19 to TRBJ1-5, with D perhaps TRBD1 (5 bases). The germline V gene encodes CDR1 LNHDA and CDR2 SQIVND (reference sequence). The CDR3 spans 13 residues. Deletions cut 7 bases from V and 0 bases from J, with 7 bases between. Combining the CDR3 with reference TRBV19 and TRBJ1-5 gives the whole variable domain DGGITQSPKYLFRKEGQNVTLSCEQNLNHDAMYWYRQDPGQGLRLIYYSQIVNDFQKGDIAEGYSVSREKKESFPLTVTSAQKNPTAFYLCASTQDSNQPQHFGDGTRLSIL.